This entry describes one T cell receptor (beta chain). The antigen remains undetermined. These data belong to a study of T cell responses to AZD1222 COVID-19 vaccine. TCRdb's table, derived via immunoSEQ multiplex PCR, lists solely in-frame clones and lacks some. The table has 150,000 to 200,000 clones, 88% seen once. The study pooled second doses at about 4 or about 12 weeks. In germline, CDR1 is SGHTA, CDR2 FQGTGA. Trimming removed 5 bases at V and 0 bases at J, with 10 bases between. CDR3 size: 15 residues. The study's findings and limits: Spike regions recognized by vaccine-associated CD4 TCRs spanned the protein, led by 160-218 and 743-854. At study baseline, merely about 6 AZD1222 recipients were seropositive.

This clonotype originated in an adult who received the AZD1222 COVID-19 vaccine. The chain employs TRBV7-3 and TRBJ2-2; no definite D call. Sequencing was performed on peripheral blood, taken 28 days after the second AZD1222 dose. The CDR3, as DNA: TGTGCCAGCAGCCCCTCGGCGGCGAACACCGGGGAGCTGTTTTTT. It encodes CASSPSAANTGELFF.